The source of this TCR beta chain is a study of radiotherapy plus CTLA-4 blockade in lung cancer. Study-wide background: More than 15% of enrolled patients responded objectively, and more than 30% had disease control. Study outcomes and limitations: How blood T cell clones changed early, along with interferon-beta, reportedly forecast response best.

Profiled with immunoSEQ multiplex PCR; TCRdb holds only in-frame clones, not every one. The sample carries about 77,000 clones, roughly 80% recorded once. CDR1 is SGHTA, CDR2 FQGNSA, per germline. Unmatched junction bases numbered 4, after V lost 3 bases and J lost 3 bases. This CDR3 region has 15 residues. A word on this clone: Its antigen is currently unknown.

Each patient with chemo-refractory metastatic non-small-cell lung cancer was treated with focal radiation plus CTLA-4 blockade using ipilimumab. The sample was peripheral blood, taken from a patient treated with radiotherapy plus ipilimumab. This sequence joins TRBV7-2 and TRBJ2-5; 10 bases map to TRBD2. The TCR was taken from a human donor with non-small cell lung cancer whose response to radiotherapy plus ipilimumab could not be evaluated. The CDR3 is CASSFYTSGEETQYF. In DNA, the CDR3 is TGTGCCAGCAGCTTCTATACTAGCGGGGAAGAGACCCAGTACTTC.